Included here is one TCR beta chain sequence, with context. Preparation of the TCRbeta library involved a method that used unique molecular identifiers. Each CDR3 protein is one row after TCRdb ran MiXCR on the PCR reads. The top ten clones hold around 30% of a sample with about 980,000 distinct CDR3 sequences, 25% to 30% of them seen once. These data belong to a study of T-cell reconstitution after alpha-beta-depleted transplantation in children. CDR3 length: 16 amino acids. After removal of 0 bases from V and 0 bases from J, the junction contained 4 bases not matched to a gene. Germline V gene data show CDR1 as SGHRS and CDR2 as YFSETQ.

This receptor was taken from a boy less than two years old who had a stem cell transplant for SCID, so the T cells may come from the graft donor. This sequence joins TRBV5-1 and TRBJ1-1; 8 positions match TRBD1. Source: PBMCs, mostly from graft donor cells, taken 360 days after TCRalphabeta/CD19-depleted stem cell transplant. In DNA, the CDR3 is TGCGCCAGCAGCTTGGGGCAGGGGGCCTTGAACACTGAAGCTTTCTTT. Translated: CASSLGQGALNTEAFF.